This TCR beta chain stems from a study of cytomegalovirus exposure and HLA in healthy donors. About this clone itself: The antigen remains undetermined.

The PCR used 60 Vbeta and 13 Jbeta primers. The protocol was immunoSEQ multiplex PCR, while the TCRdb copy is restricted to in-frame clones and leaves out a portion. The sample shows 140,000 to 150,000 clones, 75% to 80% of them seen only once. Study outcomes and limitations: Altogether, about 160 TCR beta chains were recorded as cytomegalovirus-associated. Earlier analysis yielded a pattern in which most TCR beta V segments were productive about 90% or about 30% of the time.

This TCR derives from a male donor in good health and CMV-seronegative. The sequenced material came from PBMCs.

CDR3 sequence (DNA): TGCGCCAGCAGCTTGGAGGGAGGCTATTACGAGCAGTACTTC. Protein product: CASSLEGGYYEQYF. The gene calls are TRBV5-1 and TRBJ2-7, with D maybe TRBD2 (6 bases). The CDR3 consists of 14 residues. Germline V lookup: CDR1 SGHRS, CDR2 YFSETQ. V was cut by 0 bases and J by 4 bases, with 11 bases left in between. Using reference TRBV5-1 and TRBJ2-7 for the parts outside the CDR3, the full variable domain is KAGVTQTPRYLIKTRGQQVTLSCSPISGHRSVSWYQQTPGQGLQFLFEYFSETQRNKGNFPGRFSGRQFSNSRSEMNVSTLELGDSALYLCASSLEGGYYEQYFGPGTRLTVT.